This TCR beta chain derives from a study of T cells after yellow fever vaccination. The V and J ends lost 5 bases and 4 bases, in that order; junction bases with no gene match: 7. CDR3 length: 16 amino acids. The V gene's germline CDR1 is SGHTA and CDR2 FQGNSA. This clonotype was detected ten times or more. From the 5' RACE reads, TCRdb called clonotypes with MiXCR, one entry per CDR3 protein. The sample includes around 160,000 distinct CDR3 sequences, about 7% of them seen just once. V and J are TRBV7-2 and TRBJ1-5, with 11 bases matching TRBD1. Sequenced material: CD4+ T cells sorted from PBMCs, taken about 5 days after the first yellow fever vaccination. The sequence was obtained from a man aged 18 to 29 who received the YFV17D yellow fever vaccine. CDR3 amino acids: CASSPGTGGGNQPQHF. CDR3 coding DNA: TGTGCCAGCAGCCCCGGGACAGGGGGAGGAAATCAGCCCCAGCATTTT.